This TCR beta chain was recovered during a study of blood T cell repertoires in COVID-19. Study overall: Italy, Spain and the United States were the sources of the convalescent and acute COVID-19 samples. T cells, B-cell-depleted T cells, or PBMCs provided the cDNA or gDNA that served as material.

Recruited during active infection, patients (from Seattle) were subsequently followed longitudinally. CDR1 is SGHRS and CDR2 is YFSETQ in the germline V gene. The CDR3 has 14 residues. Trimming at V came to 0 bases and at J to 2 bases, leaving 2 bases not matched to a gene. As originally analysed: Reference gene primers were amplified, and this amplification served to estimate nucleated cell counts. TCRdb keeps only in-frame clones here, not all; method: immunoSEQ multiplex PCR. That table furnishes V, J and clone size, whereas the DNA furnished D and trimming. In the table there are tens of thousands of clones, roughly nine tenths of which are singletons.

The rearrangement uses TRBV5-1 and TRBJ2-7; 7 bases align to TRBD1. Input material: peripheral blood. The TCR comes from a man between 60 and 70 years old with COVID-19, enrolled during active disease. The chain's CDR3 is CASSLVGTAYEQYF. As DNA, the CDR3 is TGCGCCAGCAGCTTGGTAGGGACAGCCTACGAGCAGTACTTC.